This record looks at one TCR beta chain sequence and its context. Its specificity is not known. The germline V and J ends were trimmed by 6 bases and 6 bases, with 6 bases remaining between them. Germline loops: CDR1 MNHNS, CDR2 SASEGT. The CDR3 sequence is 11 residues long. The table came from immunoSEQ multiplex PCR; TCRdb's copy has only in-frame clones and leaves some out. The repertoire has approximately 32,000 clones, around 96% of them found once; the top ten carry 0.15% to 0.2%. The record originates from a study of monozygotic twins with cystic fibrosis. Notes on the study in general: Low clonality (median roughly 0.009) suggested a mostly naive repertoire.

The sequencing input was blood. This clonotype was obtained from a girl aged 2 to 9 with cystic fibrosis. The chain recombines TRBV6-1 with TRBJ2-1; possibly TRBD2 for D (6 bases). The CDR3 DNA reads TGTGCCAGCAGGACTAGCAATGAGCAGTTCTTC. Amino acids: CASRTSNEQFF.